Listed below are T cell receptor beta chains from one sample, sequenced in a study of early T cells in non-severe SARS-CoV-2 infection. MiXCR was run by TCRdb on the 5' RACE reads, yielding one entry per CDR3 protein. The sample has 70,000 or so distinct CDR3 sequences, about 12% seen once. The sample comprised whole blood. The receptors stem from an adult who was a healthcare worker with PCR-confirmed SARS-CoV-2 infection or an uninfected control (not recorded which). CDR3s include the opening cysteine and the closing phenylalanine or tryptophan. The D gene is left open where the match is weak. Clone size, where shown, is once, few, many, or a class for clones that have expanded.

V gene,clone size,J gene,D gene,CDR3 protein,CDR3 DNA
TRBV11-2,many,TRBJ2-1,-,CASSTNEQFF,TGTGCCAGCAGTACTAATGAGCAGTTCTTC
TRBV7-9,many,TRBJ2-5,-,CASSLGAGLQETQYF,TGTGCCAGCAGCTTAGGCGCGGGGCTCCAAGAGACCCAGTACTTC
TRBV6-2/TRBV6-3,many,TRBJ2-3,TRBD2,CASSPRTSGGMFGDTQYF,TGTGCCAGCAGCCCACGGACTAGCGGGGGTATGTTTGGAGATACGCAGTATTTT
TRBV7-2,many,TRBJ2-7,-,CASSFRTEGFYEQYF,TGTGCCAGCAGCTTCAGGACCGAGGGGTTTTACGAGCAGTACTTC
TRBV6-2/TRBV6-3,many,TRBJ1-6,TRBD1,CASIPGGDTNSPLHF,TGTGCCAGCATTCCAGGGGGTGACACTAATTCACCCCTCCACTTT
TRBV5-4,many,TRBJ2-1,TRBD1,CASSTRDRSSYNEQFF,TGTGCCAGCAGCACTAGGGACAGGAGCTCCTACAATGAGCAGTTCTTC
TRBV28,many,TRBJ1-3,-,CASSTLRNTIYF,TGTGCCAGCAGCACACTCCGGAACACCATATATTTT
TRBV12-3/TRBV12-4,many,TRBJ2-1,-,CASSNRDSSRNEQFF,TGTGCCAGCAGTAATCGGGACTCCTCTAGAAATGAGCAGTTCTTC
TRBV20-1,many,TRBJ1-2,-,CSASVPKGYYGYTF,TGCAGTGCTAGTGTCCCTAAGGGGTACTATGGCTACACCTTC
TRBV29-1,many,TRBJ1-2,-,CSVEPQFGYGYTF,TGCAGCGTTGAACCCCAGTTCGGTTATGGCTACACCTTC
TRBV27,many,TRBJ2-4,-,CASRRGLEGTPKNIQYF,TGTGCCAGCAGAAGAGGACTGGAGGGGACTCCCAAAAACATTCAGTACTTC
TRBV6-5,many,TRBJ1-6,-,CASSYLMGGSPLHF,TGTGCCAGCAGTTACCTCATGGGGGGTTCACCCCTCCACTTT
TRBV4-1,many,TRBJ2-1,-,CASSQVGRRPYNEQFF,TGCGCCAGCAGCCAAGTCGGGCGCAGGCCCTACAATGAGCAGTTCTTC
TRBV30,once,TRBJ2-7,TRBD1,CAWEEGASYEQYF,TGTGCCTGGGAAGAGGGGGCTTCCTACGAGCAGTACTTC
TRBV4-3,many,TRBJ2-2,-,CASSPDSGELFF,TGCGCCAGCAGCCCCGACTCCGGGGAGCTGTTTTTT
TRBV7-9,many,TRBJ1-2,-,CASGATNYGYTF,TGTGCCAGCGGGGCGACTAACTATGGCTACACCTTC
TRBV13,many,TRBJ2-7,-,CASSLRGEDEQYF,TGTGCCAGCAGCTTAAGGGGGGAGGACGAGCAGTACTTC
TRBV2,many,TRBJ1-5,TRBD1,CASSRQGDASNQPQHF,TGTGCCAGCAGTCGACAGGGGGATGCGAGCAATCAGCCCCAGCATTTT
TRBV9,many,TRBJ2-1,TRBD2,CASSRTGTTSEQFF,TGTGCCAGCAGCAGAACCGGGACTACCTCTGAGCAGTTCTTC
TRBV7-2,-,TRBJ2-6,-,CASSLLPSGANVLTF,TGTGCCAGCAGCTTGTTACCCTCTGGGGCCAACGTCCTGACTTTC
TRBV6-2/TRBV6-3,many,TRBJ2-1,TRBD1,CASSWDRGNYNEQFF,TGTGCCAGCAGTTGGGACAGGGGAAACTACAATGAGCAGTTCTTC
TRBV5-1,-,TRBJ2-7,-,CASSLGSDSYEQYF,TGCGCCAGCAGCCTGGGTTCTGACTCCTACGAGCAGTACTTC